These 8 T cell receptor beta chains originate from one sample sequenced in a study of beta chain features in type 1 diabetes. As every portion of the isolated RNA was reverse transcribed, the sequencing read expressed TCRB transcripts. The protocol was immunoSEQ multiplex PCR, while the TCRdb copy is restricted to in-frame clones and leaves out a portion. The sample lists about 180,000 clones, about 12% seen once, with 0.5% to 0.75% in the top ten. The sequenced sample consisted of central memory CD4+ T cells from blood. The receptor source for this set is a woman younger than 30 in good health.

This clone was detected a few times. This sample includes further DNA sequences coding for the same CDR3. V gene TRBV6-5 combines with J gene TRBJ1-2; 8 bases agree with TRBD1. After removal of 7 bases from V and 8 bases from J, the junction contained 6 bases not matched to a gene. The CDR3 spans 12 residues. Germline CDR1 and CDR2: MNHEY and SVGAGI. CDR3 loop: CASTGQGGGYTF. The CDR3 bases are TGTGCCAGCACCGGACAGGGAGGGGGCTACACCTTC.

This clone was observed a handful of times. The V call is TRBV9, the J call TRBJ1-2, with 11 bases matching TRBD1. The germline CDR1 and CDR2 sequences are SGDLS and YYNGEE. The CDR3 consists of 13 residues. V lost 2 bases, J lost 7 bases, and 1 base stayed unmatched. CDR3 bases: TGTGCCAGCAGCGTCGGACAGGGGGCTGGCTACACCTTC. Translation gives CASSVGQGAGYTF.

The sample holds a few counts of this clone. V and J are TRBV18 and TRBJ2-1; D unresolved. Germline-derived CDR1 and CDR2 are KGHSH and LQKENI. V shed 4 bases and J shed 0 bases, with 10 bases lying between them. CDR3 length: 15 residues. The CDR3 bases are TGTGCCAGCTCACAATCCCTGAGCTCCTACAATGAGCAGTTCTTC. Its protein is CASSQSLSSYNEQFF. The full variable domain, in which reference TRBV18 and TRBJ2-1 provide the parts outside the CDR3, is NAGVMQNPRHLVRRRGQEARLRCSPMKGHSHVYWYRQLPEEGLKFMVYLQKENIIDESGMPKERFSAEFPKEGPSILRIQQVVRGDSAAYFCASSQSLSSYNEQFFGPGTRLTVL.

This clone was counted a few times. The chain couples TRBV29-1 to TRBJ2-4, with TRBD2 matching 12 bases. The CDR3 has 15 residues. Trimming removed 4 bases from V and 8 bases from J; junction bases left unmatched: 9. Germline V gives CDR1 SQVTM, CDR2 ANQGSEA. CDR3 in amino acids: CSVGPTSGRGYIQYF. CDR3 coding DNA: TGCAGCGTTGGTCCGACTAGCGGGAGAGGGTACATTCAGTACTTC.

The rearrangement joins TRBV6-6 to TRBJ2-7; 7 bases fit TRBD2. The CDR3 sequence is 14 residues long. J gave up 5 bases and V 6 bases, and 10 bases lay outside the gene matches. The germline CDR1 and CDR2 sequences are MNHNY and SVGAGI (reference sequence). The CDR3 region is CASSPPGGRNEQYF. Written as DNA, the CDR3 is TGTGCCAGCAGCCCCCCCGGGGGGAGGAACGAGCAGTACTTC.

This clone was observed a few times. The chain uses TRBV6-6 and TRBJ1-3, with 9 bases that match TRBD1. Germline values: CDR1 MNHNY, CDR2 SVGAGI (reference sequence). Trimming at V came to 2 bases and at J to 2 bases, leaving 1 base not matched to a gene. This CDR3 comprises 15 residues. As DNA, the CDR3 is TGTGCCAGCAGTTACGGACAGGGGACTGGAAACACCATATATTTT. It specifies CASSYGQGTGNTIYF.

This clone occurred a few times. The CDR3 nucleotides read TGCAGCGTTGAGACAGATTTCTTCTCTGGGGCCAACGTCCTGACTTTC. Translated: CSVETDFFSGANVLTF. V is TRBV29-1 and J is TRBJ2-6, with D maybe TRBD1 (5 bases). V was trimmed by 3 bases and J by 0 bases, leaving 12 bases between them. This CDR3 has 16 residues. Germline CDR1 and CDR2: SQVTM and ANQGSEA.

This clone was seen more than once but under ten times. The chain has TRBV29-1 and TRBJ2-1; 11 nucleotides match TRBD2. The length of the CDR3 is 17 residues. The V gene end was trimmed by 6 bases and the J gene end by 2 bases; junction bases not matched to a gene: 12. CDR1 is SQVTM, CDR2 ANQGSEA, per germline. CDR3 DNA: TGCAGCGTCCGGGAAGGGACTAGCGGAGCCCCCTACAATGAGCAGTTCTTC. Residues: CSVREGTSGAPYNEQFF.